These 14 T cell receptor beta chains share one sample of origin, sequenced in a study of blood T cell repertoires in COVID-19 (dated by TCRdb to about 2020). Library preparation used the immunoSEQ multiplex PCR assay. The immuneACCESS repertoire file appears here via TCRdb, limited to in-frame rearrangements. These files lack a portion of the clones; in checked studies, under half of the deficit traces to unresolved V genes, and the cause of the others is not known. The sample contains under 200,000 clones, 82% of them found a single time. The biggest ten clones account for about 8% of the sample. Material: peripheral blood. The origin of the receptors is a woman aged 55 to 70 with COVID-19, enrolled during active disease.

The rearrangement links TRBV6-1 to TRBJ1-1, with D unclear. Trimming left V 2 bases short and J 10 bases short, with 11 bases between. This CDR3 contains 12 residues. Germline loops: CDR1 MNHNS, CDR2 SASEGT. In DNA, the CDR3 is TGTGCCAGCAGTGAACGCCGCTCGGGAGCTTTCTTT. Translation gives CASSERRSGAFF.

The chain links TRBV7-2 to TRBJ1-1; weak D call: TRBD1 (5 bases). CDR3 length: 15 amino acids. Germline CDR1 reads SGHTA; CDR2 reads FQGNSA. Trimming took off 5 bases at V and 0 bases at J, with 13 bases between the two ends. CDR3 coding DNA: TGTGCCAGCAGCAGGGGAGGGGACGTGAACACTGAAGCTTTCTTT. Encoded protein: CASSRGGDVNTEAFF.

This clone was picked up one time. The genes are TRBV7-8 and TRBJ2-5; D not certain. The CDR3 is 15 amino acids. The V end lost 5 bases, the J end lost 2 bases, and 15 bases lay between the germline ends. Germline lookup yields CDR1 SGHVS and CDR2 FQNEAQ. CDR3 in DNA: TGTGCCAGCAGCCGCGACCGTCAGGTACAAGAGACCCAGTACTTC. It codes for CASSRDRQVQETQYF. The full variable domain, with the rest looked up from reference TRBV7-8 and TRBJ2-5, is GAGVSQSPRYKVAKRGQDVALRCDPISGHVSLFWYQQALGQGPEFLTYFQNEAQLDKSGLPSDRFFAERPEGSVSTLKIQRTQQEDSAVYLCASSRDRQVQETQYFGPGTRLLVL.

This clone was observed a few times. The rearrangement links TRBV3-1 (or the pseudogene TRBV3-2) to TRBJ1-5, with no clear D. The V gene's germline CDR1 is LGHDT and CDR2 YNNKEL (reference sequence). V lost 1 base and J lost 7, with 14 bases in between. This CDR3 has 15 amino acids. The CDR3 here is CASSQGPTPLQPQHF. The CDR3 coding sequence is TGTGCCAGCAGCCAAGGCCCGACTCCGCTACAGCCCCAGCATTTT.

This rearrangement joins TRBV6-1 to TRBJ1-5; a weak D match, TRBD1 (5 bases). Deletions cut 4 bases from V and 5 bases from J, with 18 bases between. CDR1 and CDR2 from the germline V gene are MNHNS and SASEGT. The CDR3 is 16 amino acids. Written as DNA, the CDR3 is TGTGCCAGCAGTGGCCAGACAGCTACCCTTCATCAGCCCCAGCATTTT. Encoded protein: CASSGQTATLHQPQHF.

V gene TRBV27 combines with J gene TRBJ2-5; D is possibly TRBD1 (5 bases). This CDR3 is built from 15 residues. CDR1 and CDR2 from the germline V gene are MNHEY and SMNVEV (reference sequence). With 2 bases removed from V and 7 bases from J, the gap between germline ends came to 17 bases. This CDR3 reads CASSLIGQGVGTQYF. The CDR3 nucleotides read TGTGCCAGCAGTTTAATAGGGCAGGGTGTGGGGACCCAGTACTTC.

The rearrangement joins TRBV9 to TRBJ1-2; 8 bases match TRBD1. Germline assignment: CDR1 SGDLS and CDR2 YYNGEE. Losses at the gene ends were 5 bases for V and 3 bases for J; bases not matched to a gene: 3. The length of the CDR3 is 13 residues. The CDR3 loop reads CASRQGEDYGYTF. In nucleotides, the CDR3 is TGTGCCAGCAGACAGGGGGAGGACTATGGCTACACCTTC.

This clone was seen a few times. V gene TRBV5-5 combines with J gene TRBJ1-5; 8 nucleotides agree with TRBD1. The CDR3 runs to 16 residues. CDR1 is SGHKS, CDR2 YYEKEE, per germline (reference sequence). V shed 0 bases and J 2 bases; nucleotides not matched to a gene: 4. The CDR3 nucleotides are TGTGCCAGCAGCTTGGCCCTGACAGGGGGCAATCAGCCCCAGCATTTT. It codes for CASSLALTGGNQPQHF.

The chain combines TRBV27 with TRBJ1-2, with unresolved D. The V gene's germline CDR1 is MNHEY and CDR2 SMNVEV (reference sequence). The CDR3 runs 13 residues. Trimming left V 0 bases short and J 8 bases short, with 10 bases between. CDR3 sequence reads: CASSLSLYSGYTF. The CDR3 DNA sequence: TGTGCCAGCAGTTTATCCCTGTACAGCGGCTACACCTTC.

The chain joins TRBV24-1 to TRBJ1-4, with 8 nucleotides matching TRBD1. The junction had 7 bases not matched to a gene; V was cut back by 4 bases and J by 7 bases. CDR1 is KGHDR and CDR2 is SFDVKD in the germline V gene. There are 15 residues in the CDR3. CDR3 protein: CATSEGTGKGEKLFF. In nucleotides, the CDR3 is TGTGCCACCAGTGAAGGGACAGGTAAAGGTGAAAAACTGTTTTTT.

The J gene is TRBJ2-1, the V gene TRBV21-1; the table's D call TRBD2 went unverified against the DNA. TRBV21-1 counts as a pseudogene. The CDR3 is 15 residues long. The CDR3 here is CASSRGLSSYNEQFF. The CDR3 DNA reads as TGTGCCAGCAGCCGTGGACTAAGCTCCTACAATGAGCAGTTCTTC.

In DNA, the CDR3 is TGTGCCAGCAGTGAAGGCAGGGGCGGTCAGCCCCAGCATTTT. This encodes CASSEGRGGQPQHF. The chain links TRBV2 to TRBJ1-5; tentative D call: TRBD1 (6 bases). The V end lost 1 base, the J end lost 6 bases, and 10 bases lay between the germline ends. CDR1 and CDR2 from the germline V gene are SNHLY and FYNNEI. The CDR3 is 14 amino acids. The whole variable domain, remainder taken from reference TRBV2 and TRBJ1-5, is EPEVTQTPSHQVTQMGQEVILRCVPISNHLYFYWYRQILGQKVEFLVSFYNNEISEKSEIFDDQFSVERPDGSNFTLKIRSTKLEDSAMYFCASSEGRGGQPQHFGDGTRLSIL.

The chain couples TRBV28 to TRBJ1-1, with D possibly matching TRBD1 (5 bases). This CDR3 contains 13 residues. The germline V and J ends were trimmed by 5 bases and 3 bases, with 10 bases remaining between them. CDR1 is MDHEN and CDR2 is SYDVKM in the germline V gene. This chain's CDR3 is CASSLDRYTEAFF. The CDR3 DNA sequence: TGTGCCAGCAGTCTTGACAGATACACTGAAGCTTTCTTT.

The chain employs TRBV3-1 (or the pseudogene TRBV3-2) and TRBJ2-2; 14 bases are shared with TRBD2. The germline CDR1 and CDR2 sequences are LGHDT and YNNKEL (reference sequence). Trimming took 3 bases from V and 13 from J; bases not matched to a gene: 4. The CDR3 covers 14 residues. DNA for the CDR3: TGTGCCAGCAGCCAGGGGACTAGCGGGGGTAGGCTGTTTTTT. Translating it yields CASSQGTSGGRLFF.